The present entry profiles one TCR beta chain with its context. The antigen remains unidentified. Losses at the gene ends were 10 bases for V and 6 bases for J; bases not matched to a gene: 10. Germline CDR1 reads SNHLY; CDR2 reads FYNNEI. The CDR3 covers 14 residues. Produced via immunoSEQ multiplex PCR; TCRdb's table is partial and in-frame only. The table lists around 260,000 clones, 90% of them singletons. The donors were in the 120-subject validation cohort, distinct from the roughly 700-subject first cohort. These data belong to a study of cytomegalovirus exposure and HLA in healthy donors. In the study overall: The approximately 690 first-cohort repertoires and the 100 to 150 validation repertoires shared the same platform, a later analysis reported. Findings of the study overall: The study flagged about 150 TCR beta chains as cytomegalovirus-associated. Diagnosis of cytomegalovirus status made by the classifier reportedly showed high specificity and sensitivity.

This sequence was found in a woman aged 30 to 39 in good health and CMV-seronegative. V usage is TRBV2 and J usage is TRBJ1-5, with 9 bases aligning to TRBD1. Sequencing was performed on PBMCs. DNA for the CDR3: TGTGCCACTACAAACCGGGACAGGGTTCAGCCCCAGCATTTT. It translates to CATTNRDRVQPQHF.